What follows describes a single T cell receptor (beta chain). Trimming pared 3 bases from V and 6 bases from J, leaving 6 bases between. Germline CDR1 reads LNHDA; CDR2 reads SQIVND (reference sequence). The CDR3 sequence is 13 residues long. This entry is derived from a study of blood T cell repertoires in COVID-19. Libraries were prepared by immunoSEQ multiplex PCR; TCRdb keeps only in-frame clonotypes and omits some of them. The profile shows about 120,000 clones, around three quarters of them singletons. Sequenced material: peripheral blood. The receptor's source is an older woman with acute or convalescent COVID-19. The chain employs TRBV19 and TRBJ1-6; D call uncertain. The CDR3 is CASSMVANSPLHF. Here the CDR3 DNA reads TGTGCCAGTAGTATGGTGGCTAATTCACCCCTCCACTTT.